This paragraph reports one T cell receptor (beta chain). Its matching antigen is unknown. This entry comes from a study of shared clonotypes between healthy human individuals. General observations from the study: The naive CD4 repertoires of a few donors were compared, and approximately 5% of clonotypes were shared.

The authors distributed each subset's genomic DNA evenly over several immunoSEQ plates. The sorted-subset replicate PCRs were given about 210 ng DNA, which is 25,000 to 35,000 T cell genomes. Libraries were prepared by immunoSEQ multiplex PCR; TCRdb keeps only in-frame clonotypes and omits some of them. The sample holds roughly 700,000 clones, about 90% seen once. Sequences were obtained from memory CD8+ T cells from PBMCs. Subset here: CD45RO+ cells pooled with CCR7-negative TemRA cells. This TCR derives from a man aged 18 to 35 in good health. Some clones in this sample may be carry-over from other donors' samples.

This CDR3 is CASRPSTGVTEAFF. CDR3 bases: TGTGCCAGCAGACCATCTACAGGGGTTACTGAAGCTTTCTTT. The gene calls are TRBV28 and TRBJ1-1, with 7 bases lining up with TRBD1. CDR1 and CDR2 from the germline V gene are MDHEN and SYDVKM. Trimming removed 6 bases from V and 5 bases from J; junction bases left unmatched: 9. There are 14 residues in the CDR3.